Below, one T cell receptor (beta chain) is given with its context. The specificity of this receptor is unknown. No much larger clonotype is one base removed from it; base qualities were not supplied. The sample comes from a study of graft-versus-host responses after intestinal transplantation (dated by TCRdb to the early 2020s). With regard to the full study: The transplants that recipients got were multivisceral, liver-intestinal, or isolated intestinal. Every recipient was given anti-thymocyte globulin induction, then maintenance tacrolimus and steroids for around three years. After intestinal transplantation, graft-versus-host and host-versus-graft alloreactive T cell clones were followed in the graft, circulation and bone marrow using bulk TCR-beta CDR3 sequencing. Alloreactive clones were identified by sequencing pre-transplant mixed lymphocyte reaction products and comparing them with unstimulated pre-transplant donor and recipient T cells. Of the approximately 25 intestinal transplant recipients enrolled in the cohort, one of whom was a retransplant, a few patients without pretransplant specimens were excluded. A peak of at least 4% donor T cells among recipient peripheral blood mononuclear cells was the definition used for donor T cell macrochimerism. Rather than going through the commercial service, samples from a few later patients were sequenced in-house on an Illumina MiSeq and processed with MiXCR. Here is what the overall study found, with its caveats: The relatively low number and heterogeneity of intestinal transplant patients limited the conclusions. In patients with donor T cell macrochimerism, the allografts had high GvH to HvG T cell clonal ratios. Early after transplant, peak levels of circulating GvH clones were associated with declines in HvG clones. GvH clones were detected in recipient bone marrow, and some appeared earlier in ileal mucosa or blood, consistent with an intestinal mucosal origin.

Per the publication, the time point label means: cells obtained before transplantation from donor or recipient. CD3+CD4+ and CD3+CD8+ populations were FACS-sorted from unstimulated pre-transplant donor and recipient cells taken from spleen or lymph nodes. V has 0 bases trimmed and J has 1 base trimmed; junction bases matching no gene number 6. The CDR3 measures 17 amino acids from cysteine to phenylalanine. The CDR3 DNA has 51 bases and is translated from base 1. The germline V gene (reference sequence) specifies SSHAT as CDR1 and FNYEAQ as CDR2. The library was built by means of the immunoSEQ multiplex PCR assay. For most patients, genomic DNA was isolated using the Qiagen DNeasy Blood and Tissue Kit and was shipped frozen to Adaptive Biotechnologies for TCR sequencing. Adaptive Biotechnologies carried out high-throughput TCR-beta CDR3 sequencing of genomic DNA for most patients. Processing in the source paper ran as follows. TCR sequencing data for roughly 18 patients were retrieved from Adaptive's ImmunoSEQ software; three other patients were processed with MiXCR and VDJtools. To correct CD4 versus CD8 sorting errors, sequences present in both subsets at a frequency ratio below 5:1 were removed. CDR3 nucleotide sequences shared by donor and recipient were removed because the origin of these sequences could not be assigned. To count as alloreactive, a clone needed at least 2-fold expansion over unstimulated cells and a minimum CFSE-low frequency of 0.002% (template counts) or 0.001% (read counts). A clone was considered mappable if detected in the sequenced pre-transplant spleen, lymph node, or MLR CFSE-low populations of the donor or recipient. The cumulative frequency of alloreactive clones was calculated as a percentage of all sequences, weighted by copy number. TCRdb retrieved this table from immuneACCESS and kept in-frame rearrangements only. Not all clones are present; in checked studies, unresolved V genes account for under half, and no reason is known for the remainder. That table is the source of V, J and clone size, and D and trimming were worked out from the DNA. For this sample the table gives around 100,000 clones, of which 93% were detected only once. Of the sample, 1.2% is held by the ten largest clones.

The chain links TRBV7-7 with TRBJ2-3; a stretch of 8 junction bases matches TRBD2. The specimen was unstimulated CD8+ T cells sorted from spleen or lymph node cells, collected before intestinal transplant. The clonotype was recovered from a human donor who received an intestinal transplant. This receptor has the CDR3 CASSLAPGLVGTDTQYF. In nucleotide form, the sequence is TGTGCCAGCAGCTTAGCCCCGGGACTAGTTGGCACAGATACGCAGTATTTT. With the rest looked up from the reference TRBV7-7 and TRBJ2-3 genes rather than sequenced, the full variable domain is GAGVSQSPRYKVTKRGQDVTLRCDPISSHATLYWYQQALGQGPEFLTYFNYEAQPDKSGLPSDRFSAERPEGSISTLTIQRTEQRDSAMYRCASSLAPGLVGTDTQYFGPGTRLTVL.